The T cell receptor (beta chain) under discussion was sequenced for a study of beta chain features in type 1 diabetes. Study-wide background: Researchers looked at 107,917,701 sorted cells across all samples. Broader study findings: A possible short-template PCR bias applies equally to patients and controls. Significant though moderate, a shortening of TCRB CDR3s appeared in all four CD4+ subsets of Type 1 diabetes patients.

What was sequenced were expressed TCRB transcripts, since all of the isolated RNA had been reverse transcribed. Clones were sequenced by immunoSEQ multiplex PCR, and TCRdb holds only the in-frame ones, with some missing. The sample has 150,000 to 200,000 clones, roughly 59% seen once. This clone was seen a handful of times. What it binds is not known. CDR3 length equals 13 residues. The V and J ends lost 10 bases and 7 bases respectively, with 17 bases between them. The germline gives CDR1 ENHRY, CDR2 SYGVKD. The sample was naive CD4+ T cells from blood. V is TRBV10-3 and J is TRBJ2-1; D perhaps matches TRBD2 (5 bases). This TCR derives from a man aged 25 to 40 with type 1 diabetes. CDR3 region: CATSGTEDNEQFF. The CDR3 DNA reads TGTGCCACCTCGGGCACGGAGGATAATGAGCAGTTCTTC.